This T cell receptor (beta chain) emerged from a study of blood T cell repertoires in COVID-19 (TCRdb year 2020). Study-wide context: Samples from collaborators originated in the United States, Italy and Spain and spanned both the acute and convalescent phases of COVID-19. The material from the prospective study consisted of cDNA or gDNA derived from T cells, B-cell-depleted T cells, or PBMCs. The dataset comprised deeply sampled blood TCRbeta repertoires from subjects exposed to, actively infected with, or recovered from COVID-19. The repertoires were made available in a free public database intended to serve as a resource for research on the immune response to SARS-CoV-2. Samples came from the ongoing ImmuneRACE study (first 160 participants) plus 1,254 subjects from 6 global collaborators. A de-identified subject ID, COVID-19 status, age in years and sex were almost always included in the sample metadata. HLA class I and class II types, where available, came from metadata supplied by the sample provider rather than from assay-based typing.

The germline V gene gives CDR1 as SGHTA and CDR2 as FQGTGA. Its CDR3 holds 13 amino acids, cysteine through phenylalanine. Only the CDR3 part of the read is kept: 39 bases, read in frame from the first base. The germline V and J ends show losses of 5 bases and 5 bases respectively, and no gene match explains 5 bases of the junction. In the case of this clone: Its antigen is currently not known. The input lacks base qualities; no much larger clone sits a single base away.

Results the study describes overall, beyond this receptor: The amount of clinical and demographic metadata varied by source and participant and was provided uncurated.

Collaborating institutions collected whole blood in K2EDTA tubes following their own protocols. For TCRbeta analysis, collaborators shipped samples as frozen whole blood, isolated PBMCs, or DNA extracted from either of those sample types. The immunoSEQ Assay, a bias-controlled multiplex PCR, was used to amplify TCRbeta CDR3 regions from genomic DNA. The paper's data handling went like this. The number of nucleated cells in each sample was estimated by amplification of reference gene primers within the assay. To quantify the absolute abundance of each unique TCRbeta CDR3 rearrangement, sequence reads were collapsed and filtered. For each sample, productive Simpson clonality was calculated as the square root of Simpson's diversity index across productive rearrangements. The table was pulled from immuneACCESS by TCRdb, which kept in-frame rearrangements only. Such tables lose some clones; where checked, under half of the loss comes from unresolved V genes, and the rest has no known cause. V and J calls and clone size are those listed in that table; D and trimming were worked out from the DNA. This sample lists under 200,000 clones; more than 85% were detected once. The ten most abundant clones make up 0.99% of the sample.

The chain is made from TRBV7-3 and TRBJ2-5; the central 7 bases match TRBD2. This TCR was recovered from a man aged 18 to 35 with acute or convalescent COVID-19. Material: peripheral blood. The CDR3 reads CASSPGRDETQYF. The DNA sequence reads TGTGCCAGCAGCCCGGGGAGGGACGAGACCCAGTACTTC.